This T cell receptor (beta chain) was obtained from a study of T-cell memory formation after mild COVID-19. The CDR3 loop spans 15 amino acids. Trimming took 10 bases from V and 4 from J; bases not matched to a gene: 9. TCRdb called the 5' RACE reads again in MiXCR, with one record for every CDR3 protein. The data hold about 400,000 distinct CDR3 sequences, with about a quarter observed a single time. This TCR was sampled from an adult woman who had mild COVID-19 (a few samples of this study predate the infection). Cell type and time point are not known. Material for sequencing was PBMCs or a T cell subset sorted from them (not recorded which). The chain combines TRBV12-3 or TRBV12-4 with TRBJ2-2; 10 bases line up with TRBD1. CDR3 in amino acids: CAIEKGQGGTGELFF. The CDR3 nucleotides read TGTGCCATTGAAAAAGGACAGGGGGGCACCGGGGAGCTGTTTTTT.